This T cell receptor beta chain was found in a study of neurological immune-mediated disorders. Study outcomes and limitations: The expanded clones of different subjects shared no CDR3 amino acid sequences (suggesting private repertoires in all groups). Multiple sclerosis, the disease with the least TCR clonal expansion, fell below healthy controls, whereas HTLV-1-associated myelopathy showed the most.

The cDNA came from 5'RACE, which used 10-nucleotide random UMIs. TCRdb re-called the 5' RACE reads with MiXCR, one entry per CDR3 protein. Here the sample spans more than 15,000 distinct CDR3 sequences, 3.5% being singletons. J gave up 0 bases and V 2 bases, and 15 bases lay outside the gene matches. Looked up from germline, CDR1 is SEHNR and CDR2 is FQNEAQ (reference sequence). CDR3 length: 20 residues. The table lists this clonotype with many counts. The target antigen is unknown. The cells used in sorted libraries, CD4+ or CD8+ T cells, numbered some 1 million. This sequence originates from a woman in her thirties or forties in good health. The chain joins TRBV7-9 to TRBJ2-3; 9 nucleotides line up with TRBD2. Material for sequencing was CD8+ T cells from blood. CDR3 amino acids: CASSLPIAAGGSESTDTQYF. The DNA for the CDR3 is TGTGCCAGCAGCTTACCAATAGCCGCGGGAGGGTCAGAAAGCACAGATACGCAGTATTTT.